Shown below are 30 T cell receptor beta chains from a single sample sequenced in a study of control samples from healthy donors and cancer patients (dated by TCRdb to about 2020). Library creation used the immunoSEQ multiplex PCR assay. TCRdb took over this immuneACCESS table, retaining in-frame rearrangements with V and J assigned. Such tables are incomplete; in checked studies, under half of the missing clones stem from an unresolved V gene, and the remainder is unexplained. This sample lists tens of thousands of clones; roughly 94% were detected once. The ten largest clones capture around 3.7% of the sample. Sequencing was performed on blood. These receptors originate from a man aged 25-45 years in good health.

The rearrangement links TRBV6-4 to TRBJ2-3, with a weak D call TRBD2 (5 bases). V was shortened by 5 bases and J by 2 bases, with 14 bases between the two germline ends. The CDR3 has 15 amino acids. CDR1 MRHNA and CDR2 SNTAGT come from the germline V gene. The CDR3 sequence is CASSTGEGHTDTQYF. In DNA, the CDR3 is TGTGCCAGCAGTACCGGCGAGGGTCACACAGATACGCAGTATTTT.

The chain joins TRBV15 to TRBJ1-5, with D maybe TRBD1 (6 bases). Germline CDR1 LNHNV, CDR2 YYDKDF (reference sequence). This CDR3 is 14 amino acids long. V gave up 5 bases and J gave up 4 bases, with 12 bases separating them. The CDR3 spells CATSLPGENQPQHF. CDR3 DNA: TGTGCCACCAGCTTACCAGGGGAAAATCAGCCCCAGCATTTT.

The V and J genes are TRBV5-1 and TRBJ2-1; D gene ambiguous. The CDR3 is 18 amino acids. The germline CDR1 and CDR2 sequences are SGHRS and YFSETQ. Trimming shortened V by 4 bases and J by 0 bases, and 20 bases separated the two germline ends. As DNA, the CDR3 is TGCGCCAGCAGCCCGGGCGCTACCCGGGCAAGCTCCTACAATGAGCAGTTCTTC. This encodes CASSPGATRASSYNEQFF.

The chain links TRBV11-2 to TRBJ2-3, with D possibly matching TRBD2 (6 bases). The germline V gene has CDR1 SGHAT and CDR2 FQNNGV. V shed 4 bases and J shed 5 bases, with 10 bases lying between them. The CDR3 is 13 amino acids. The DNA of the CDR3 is TGTGCCAGCAGCTCGGCGGGGAGAGATACGCAGTATTTT. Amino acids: CASSSAGRDTQYF.

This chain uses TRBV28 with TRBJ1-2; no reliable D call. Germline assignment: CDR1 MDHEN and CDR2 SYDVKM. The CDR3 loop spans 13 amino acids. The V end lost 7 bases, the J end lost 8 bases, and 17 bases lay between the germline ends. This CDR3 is CASTKSPGSGYTF. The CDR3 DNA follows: TGTGCCAGCACAAAGAGTCCAGGTTCCGGCTACACCTTC.

The CDR3 DNA reads TGTGCCAGTAGTATAGCCTCAGGGAACACTGAAGCTTTCTTT. Translated, it gives CASSIASGNTEAFF. The chain carries TRBV19 and TRBJ1-1; no clear D. V was cut by 1 base and J by 1 base, with 7 bases left in between. Germline CDR1 is LNHDA and CDR2 is SQIVND (reference sequence). The CDR3 contains 14 residues.

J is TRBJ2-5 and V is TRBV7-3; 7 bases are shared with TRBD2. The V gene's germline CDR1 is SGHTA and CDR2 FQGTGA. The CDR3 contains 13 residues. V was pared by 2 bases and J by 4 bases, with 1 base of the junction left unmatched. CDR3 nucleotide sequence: TGTGCCAGCAGCTTAGGCGGGGGAGAGACCCAGTACTTC. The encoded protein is CASSLGGGETQYF. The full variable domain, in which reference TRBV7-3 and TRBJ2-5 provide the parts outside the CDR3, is GAGVSQTPSNKVTEKGKYVELRCDPISGHTALYWYRQSLGQGPEFLIYFQGTGAADDSGLPNDRFFAVRPEGSVSTLKIQRTERGDSAVYLCASSLGGGETQYFGPGTRLLVL.

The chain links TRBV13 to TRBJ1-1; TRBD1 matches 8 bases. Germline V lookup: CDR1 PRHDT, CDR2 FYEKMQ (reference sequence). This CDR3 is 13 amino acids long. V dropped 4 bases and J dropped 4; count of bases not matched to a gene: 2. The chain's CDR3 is CASSSRGRTEAFF. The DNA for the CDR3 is TGTGCCAGCAGCTCCAGGGGGCGCACTGAAGCTTTCTTT.

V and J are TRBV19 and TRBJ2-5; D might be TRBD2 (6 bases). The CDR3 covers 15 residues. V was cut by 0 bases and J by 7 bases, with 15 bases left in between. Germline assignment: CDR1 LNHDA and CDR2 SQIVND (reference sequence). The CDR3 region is CASSIDLGMGGTQYF. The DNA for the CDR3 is TGTGCCAGTAGTATAGATCTGGGAATGGGAGGGACCCAGTACTTC.

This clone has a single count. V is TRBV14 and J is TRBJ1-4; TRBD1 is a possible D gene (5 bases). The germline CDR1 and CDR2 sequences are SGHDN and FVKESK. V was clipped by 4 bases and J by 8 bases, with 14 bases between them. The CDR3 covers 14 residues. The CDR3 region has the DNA TGTGCCAGCAGCCCCAGGGTGTCTCGGGAAAAACTGTTTTTT. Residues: CASSPRVSREKLFF.

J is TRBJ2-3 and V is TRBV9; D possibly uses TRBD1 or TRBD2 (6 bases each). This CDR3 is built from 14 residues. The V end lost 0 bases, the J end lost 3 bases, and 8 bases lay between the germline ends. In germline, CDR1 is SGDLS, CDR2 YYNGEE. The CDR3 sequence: CASSVEGGTDTQYF. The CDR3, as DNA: TGTGCCAGCAGCGTAGAGGGGGGTACAGATACGCAGTATTTT.

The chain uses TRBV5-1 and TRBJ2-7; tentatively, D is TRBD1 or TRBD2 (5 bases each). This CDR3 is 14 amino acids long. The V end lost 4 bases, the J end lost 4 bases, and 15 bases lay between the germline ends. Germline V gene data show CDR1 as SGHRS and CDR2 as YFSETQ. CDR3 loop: CASSGGDGWYEQYF. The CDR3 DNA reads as TGCGCCAGCAGCGGTGGGGACGGATGGTACGAGCAGTACTTC.

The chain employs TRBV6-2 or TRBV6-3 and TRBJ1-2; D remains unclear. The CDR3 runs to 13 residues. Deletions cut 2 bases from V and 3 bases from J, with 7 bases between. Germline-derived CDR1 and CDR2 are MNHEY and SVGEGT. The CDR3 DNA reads TGTGCCAGCAGTTACGGAAGGTACTATGGCTACACCTTC. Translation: CASSYGRYYGYTF.

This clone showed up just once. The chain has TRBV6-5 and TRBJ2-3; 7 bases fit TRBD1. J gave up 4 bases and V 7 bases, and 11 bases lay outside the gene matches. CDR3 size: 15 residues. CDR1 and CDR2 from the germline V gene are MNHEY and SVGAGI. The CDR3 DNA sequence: TGTGCCAGCACCATAACAGGGGCCCCGGCAGATACGCAGTATTTT. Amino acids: CASTITGAPADTQYF.

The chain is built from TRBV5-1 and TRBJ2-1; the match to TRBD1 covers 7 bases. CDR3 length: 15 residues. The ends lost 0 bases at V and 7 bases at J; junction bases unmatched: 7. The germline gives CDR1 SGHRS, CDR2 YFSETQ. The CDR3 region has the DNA TGCGCCAGCAGCTTGGCTGTCGGGACAGATAATGAGCAGTTCTTC. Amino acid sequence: CASSLAVGTDNEQFF. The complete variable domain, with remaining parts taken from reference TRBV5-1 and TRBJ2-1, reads KAGVTQTPRYLIKTRGQQVTLSCSPISGHRSVSWYQQTPGQGLQFLFEYFSETQRNKGNFPGRFSGRQFSNSRSEMNVSTLELGDSALYLCASSLAVGTDNEQFFGPGTRLTVL.

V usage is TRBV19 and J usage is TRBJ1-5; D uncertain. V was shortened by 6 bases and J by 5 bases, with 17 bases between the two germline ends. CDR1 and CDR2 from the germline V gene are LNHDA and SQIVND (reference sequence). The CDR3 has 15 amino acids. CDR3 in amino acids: CASSIGLLIYQPQHF. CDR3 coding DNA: TGTGCCAGTAGCATTGGACTCCTGATCTATCAGCCCCAGCATTTT.

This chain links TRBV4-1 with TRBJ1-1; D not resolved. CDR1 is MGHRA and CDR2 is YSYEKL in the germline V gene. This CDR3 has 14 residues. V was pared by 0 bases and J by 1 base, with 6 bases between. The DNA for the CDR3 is TGCGCCAGCAGCCAAGAAGCAAGGAACACTGAAGCTTTCTTT. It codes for CASSQEARNTEAFF.

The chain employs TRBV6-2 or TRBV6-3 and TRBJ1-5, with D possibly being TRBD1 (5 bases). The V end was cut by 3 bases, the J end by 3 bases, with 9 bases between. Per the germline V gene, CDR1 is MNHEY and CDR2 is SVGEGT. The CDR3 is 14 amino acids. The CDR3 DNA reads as TGTGCCAGCAGTTATGGGGGGACCAATCAGCCCCAGCATTTT. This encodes CASSYGGTNQPQHF.

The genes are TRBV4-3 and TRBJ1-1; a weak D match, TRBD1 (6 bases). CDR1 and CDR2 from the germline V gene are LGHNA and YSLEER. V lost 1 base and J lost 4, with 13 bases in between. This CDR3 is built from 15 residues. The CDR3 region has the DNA TGCGCCAGCAGCCAAGGACACAGAGGGGGCACTGAAGCTTTCTTT. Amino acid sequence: CASSQGHRGGTEAFF.

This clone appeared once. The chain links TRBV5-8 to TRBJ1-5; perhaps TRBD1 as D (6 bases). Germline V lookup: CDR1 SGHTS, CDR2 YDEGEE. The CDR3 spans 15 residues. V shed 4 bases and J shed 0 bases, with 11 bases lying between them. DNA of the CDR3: TGTGCCAGCAGCGGCGGGACAAATAGCAATCAGCCCCAGCATTTT. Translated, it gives CASSGGTNSNQPQHF.

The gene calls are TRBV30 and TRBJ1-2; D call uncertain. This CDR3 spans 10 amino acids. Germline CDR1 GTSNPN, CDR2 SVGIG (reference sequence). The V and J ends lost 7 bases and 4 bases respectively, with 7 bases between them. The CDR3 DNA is TGTGCCTTAGAAGGCTATGGCTACACCTTC. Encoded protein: CALEGYGYTF.

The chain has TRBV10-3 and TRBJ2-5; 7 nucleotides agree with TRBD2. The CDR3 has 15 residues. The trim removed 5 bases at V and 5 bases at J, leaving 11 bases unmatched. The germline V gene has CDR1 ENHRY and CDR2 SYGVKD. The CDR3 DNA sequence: TGTGCCATCAGTTTCAGCGGGGCGACCGGGGAGACCCAGTACTTC. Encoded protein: CAISFSGATGETQYF.

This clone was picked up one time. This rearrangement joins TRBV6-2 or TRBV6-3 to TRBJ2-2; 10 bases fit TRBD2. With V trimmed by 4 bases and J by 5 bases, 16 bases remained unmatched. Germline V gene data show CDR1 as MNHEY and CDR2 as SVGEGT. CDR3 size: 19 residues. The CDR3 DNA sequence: TGTGCCAGCAGTTCCCTCGGGCTAGCGGGGGCCTCGGGGACCGGGGAGCTGTTTTTT. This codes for CASSSLGLAGASGTGELFF.

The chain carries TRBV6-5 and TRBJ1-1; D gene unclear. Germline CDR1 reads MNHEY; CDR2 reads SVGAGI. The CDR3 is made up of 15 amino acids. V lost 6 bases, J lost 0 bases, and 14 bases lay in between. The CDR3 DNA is TGTGCCAGCAGCCCCCCTTCAACGGTGAACACTGAAGCTTTCTTT. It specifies CASSPPSTVNTEAFF.

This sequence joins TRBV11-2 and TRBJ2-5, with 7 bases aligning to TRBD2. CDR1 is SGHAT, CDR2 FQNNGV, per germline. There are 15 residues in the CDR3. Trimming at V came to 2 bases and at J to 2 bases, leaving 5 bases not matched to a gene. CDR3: CASSLWSGEQETQYF. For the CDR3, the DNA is TGTGCCAGCAGCTTATGGAGCGGGGAGCAAGAGACCCAGTACTTC. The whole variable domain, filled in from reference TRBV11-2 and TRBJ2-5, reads EAGVAQSPRYKIIEKRQSVAFWCNPISGHATLYWYQQILGQGPKLLIQFQNNGVVDDSQLPKDRFSAERLKGVDSTLKIQPAKLEDSAVYLCASSLWSGEQETQYFGPGTRLLVL.

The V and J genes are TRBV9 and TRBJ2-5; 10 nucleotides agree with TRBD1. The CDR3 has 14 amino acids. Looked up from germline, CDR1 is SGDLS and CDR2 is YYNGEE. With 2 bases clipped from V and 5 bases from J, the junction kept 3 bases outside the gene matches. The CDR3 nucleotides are TGTGCCAGCAGCGTCGGGACAGGGGCGGAGACCCAGTACTTC. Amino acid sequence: CASSVGTGAETQYF.

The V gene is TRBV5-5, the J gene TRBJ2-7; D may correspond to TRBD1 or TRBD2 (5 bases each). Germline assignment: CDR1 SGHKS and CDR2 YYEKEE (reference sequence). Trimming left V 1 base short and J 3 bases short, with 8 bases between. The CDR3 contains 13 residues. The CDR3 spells CASSLWGFYEQYF. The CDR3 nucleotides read TGTGCCAGCAGCTTGTGGGGGTTCTACGAGCAGTACTTC.

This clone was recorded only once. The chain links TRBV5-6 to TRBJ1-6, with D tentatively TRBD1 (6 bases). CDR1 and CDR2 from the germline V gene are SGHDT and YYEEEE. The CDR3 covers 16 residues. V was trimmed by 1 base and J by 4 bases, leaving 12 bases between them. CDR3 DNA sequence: TGTGCCAGCAGCTTGCGTGGTCAGGGGTATAATTCACCCCTCCACTTT. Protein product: CASSLRGQGYNSPLHF.

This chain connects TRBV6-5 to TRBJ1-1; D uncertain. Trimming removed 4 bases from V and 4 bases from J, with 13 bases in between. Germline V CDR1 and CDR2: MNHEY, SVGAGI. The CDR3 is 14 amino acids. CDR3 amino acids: CASSLRSQFTEAFF. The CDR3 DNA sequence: TGTGCCAGCAGTTTACGGAGCCAATTCACTGAAGCTTTCTTT.

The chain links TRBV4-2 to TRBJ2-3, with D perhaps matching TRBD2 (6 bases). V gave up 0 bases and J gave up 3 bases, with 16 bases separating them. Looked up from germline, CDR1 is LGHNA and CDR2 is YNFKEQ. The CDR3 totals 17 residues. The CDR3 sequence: CASSQDDGTEPTDTQYF. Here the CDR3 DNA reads TGTGCCAGCAGCCAAGATGACGGGACTGAACCTACAGATACGCAGTATTTT.